The 20 T cell receptor beta chains reported below all come from one sample, sequenced in a study of CD8 T cells in ankylosing spondylitis. Findings and limits, study-wide: Eight highly homologous variants made up a TCR beta motif, and this motif appeared characteristic of ankylosing spondylitis blood.

These receptors have no known antigen. TCRdb independently ran MiXCR on the 5' RACE reads; one entry per CDR3 protein. The sample lists fewer than 650,000 distinct CDR3 sequences; roughly 13% were seen once. Sequenced: blood, either unsorted or a sorted T cell fraction (not recorded which). Receptors were obtained from a male donor with ankylosing spondylitis.

This chain uses TRBV20-1 with TRBJ2-7, with D unclear. Germline V gene sequence: CDR1 DFQATT, CDR2 SNEGSKA (reference sequence). CDR3 length: 14 residues. Trimming stripped 0 bases from V and 4 bases from J, with 13 bases between. The CDR3 region is CSAREADLSYEQYF. CDR3 bases: TGCAGTGCTAGAGAGGCCGACCTATCATACGAGCAGTACTTC.

This chain joins TRBV18 and TRBJ2-1; D could derive from TRBD1 or TRBD2 (5 bases each). Germline V gene sequence: CDR1 KGHSH, CDR2 LQKENI. V was shortened by 2 bases and J by 10 bases, with 15 bases between the two germline ends. CDR3 length: 14 residues. As DNA, the CDR3 is TGTGCCAGCTCACCAAGGGACCCTAACATAGAGCAGTTCTTC. Its translation: CASSPRDPNIEQFF.

The sample holds many counts of this clonotype. The genes are TRBV5-1 and TRBJ1-1; D unclear. V gave up 0 bases and J gave up 6 bases, with 12 bases separating them. This CDR3 comprises 14 residues. Germline assignment: CDR1 SGHRS and CDR2 YFSETQ. The CDR3, as DNA: TGCGCCAGCAGCTTGGCTGTGACAAACGCTGAAGCTTTCTTT. Its protein is CASSLAVTNAEAFF. Filled out from reference TRBV5-1 and TRBJ1-1, the complete variable domain reads KAGVTQTPRYLIKTRGQQVTLSCSPISGHRSVSWYQQTPGQGLQFLFEYFSETQRNKGNFPGRFSGRQFSNSRSEMNVSTLELGDSALYLCASSLAVTNAEAFFGQGTRLTVV.

This rearrangement joins TRBV29-1 to TRBJ2-3; D is tentatively TRBD1 or TRBD2 (6 bases each). This CDR3 is built from 15 residues. V was trimmed by 4 bases and J by 4 bases, leaving 18 bases between them. Germline CDR1 reads SQVTM; CDR2 reads ANQGSEA. The CDR3 DNA reads as TGCAGCGTTGTTCGGGGGCACGGCACGGCAGATACGCAGTATTTT. This sequence encodes CSVVRGHGTADTQYF.

This clonotype showed up just a few times. The V gene is TRBV24-1, the J gene TRBJ2-1; 8 bases align to TRBD2. The germline V gene has CDR1 KGHDR and CDR2 SFDVKD. CDR3 length: 16 residues. J lost 10 bases, V lost 12 bases, and 22 bases had no gene match. DNA for the CDR3: TGTGCCGTCGGACGGGCGGGAGGAGGGAGCATCAGGGAGCAGTTCTTC. It translates to CAVGRAGGGSIREQFF.

This clonotype was counted ten times or more. V is TRBV5-6 and J is TRBJ1-2, with D uncertain. The V and J ends lost 1 base and 3 bases respectively, with 4 bases between them. The CDR3 has 12 amino acids. The germline gives CDR1 SGHDT, CDR2 YYEEEE. The CDR3 spells CASSLRDYGYTF. As DNA, the CDR3 is TGTGCCAGCAGCTTGCGCGACTATGGCTACACCTTC.

The chain is built from TRBV29-1 and TRBJ1-5; D remains unclear. The CDR3 is made up of 13 amino acids. V lost 4 bases and J lost 1, with 8 bases in between. CDR1 and CDR2 from the germline V gene are SQVTM and ANQGSEA. CDR3 sequence reads: CSVVPGSNQPQHF. CDR3 DNA: TGCAGCGTTGTGCCGGGAAGCAATCAGCCCCAGCATTTT. Complete variable domain (other parts from reference TRBV29-1 and TRBJ1-5): SAVISQKPSRDICQRGTSLTIQCQVDSQVTMMFWYRQQPGQSLTLIATANQGSEATYESGFVIDKFPISRPNLTFSTLTVSNMSPEDSSIYLCSVVPGSNQPQHFGDGTRLSIL.

This clonotype was counted only a few times. The rearrangement uses TRBV6-4 and TRBJ2-3; unclear D gene. The germline CDR1 and CDR2 sequences are MRHNA and SNTAGT. CDR3 size: 13 residues. Trimming shortened V by 6 bases and J by 1 base, and 8 bases separated the two germline ends. CDR3 sequence reads: CASRVDGTDTQYF. The CDR3 coding sequence is TGTGCCAGCAGGGTAGACGGCACAGATACGCAGTATTTT.

Ten or more counts support this clonotype. This rearrangement joins TRBV27 to TRBJ2-1, with TRBD2 as a possible D gene (7 bases). Germline loops: CDR1 MNHEY, CDR2 SMNVEV (reference sequence). Trimming pared 6 bases from V and 6 bases from J, leaving 21 bases between. CDR3 size: 16 residues. This CDR3 is CASRSYQGRALNEQFF. CDR3 in DNA: TGTGCCAGCAGGAGTTACCAGGGGAGGGCGCTCAATGAGCAGTTCTTC.

This clonotype was detected only a few times. The chain combines TRBV27 with TRBJ2-1; D possibly corresponds to TRBD1 (5 bases). Germline V gene lookup returns CDR1 MNHEY and CDR2 SMNVEV (reference sequence). V was clipped by 7 bases and J by 2 bases, with 9 bases between them. The CDR3 spans 13 residues. CDR3 DNA sequence: TGTGCCAGCACCCGGACACCCTACAATGAGCAGTTCTTC. Encoded protein: CASTRTPYNEQFF.

The sample holds many counts of this clonotype. The chain joins TRBV7-2 to TRBJ2-2; 7 positions agree with TRBD1. The CDR3 covers 16 residues. The germline gives CDR1 SGHTA, CDR2 FQGNSA. After removal of 5 bases from V and 4 bases from J, the junction contained 10 bases not matched to a gene. CDR3 loop: CASSIPGQRFTGELFF. CDR3 DNA: TGTGCCAGCAGCATTCCGGGACAGAGGTTCACCGGGGAGCTGTTTTTT.

The chain has TRBV4-2 and TRBJ2-7; 12 bases fit TRBD2. The CDR3 spans 18 residues. V lost 0 bases, J lost 2 bases, and 8 bases stayed unmatched. Looked up from germline, CDR1 is LGHNA and CDR2 is YNFKEQ. CDR3 sequence reads: CASSQDAQTSGGAYEQYF. As DNA, the CDR3 is TGTGCCAGCAGCCAAGACGCCCAGACTAGCGGGGGCGCCTACGAGCAGTACTTC.

This clonotype was detected a few times. J is TRBJ1-2 and V is TRBV12-3 or TRBV12-4; D remains unclear. CDR3 size: 12 residues. Trimming shortened V by 6 bases and J by 8 bases, and 13 bases separated the two germline ends. This CDR3 is CASSGPRGGYTF. CDR3 DNA sequence: TGTGCCAGCAGCGGGCCTCGAGGGGGCTACACCTTC.

This clonotype appeared a few times. The V call is TRBV7-6, the J call TRBJ2-1, with a weak D call TRBD2 (5 bases). The ends were cut back, 4 bases at V and 7 bases at J, with 26 bases in the middle. The CDR3 has 18 residues. Germline values: CDR1 SGHVS, CDR2 FNYEAQ. The CDR3 nucleotides read TGTGCCAGCAGCTCCCATCCGTACAGCGGACGAACGTTGAATGAGCAGTTCTTC. Its protein product is CASSSHPYSGRTLNEQFF.

This clonotype came up a few times. This chain joins TRBV5-1 and TRBJ2-6, with D possibly matching TRBD2 (6 bases). Per germline, CDR1 SGHRS and CDR2 YFSETQ. The V gene lost 7 bases and the J gene lost 0 bases, with 11 bases spanning the gap. There are 15 residues in the CDR3. The CDR3 region has the DNA TGCGCCAGCGCCGGCGGGGACTCTGGGGCCAACGTCCTGACTTTC. Its protein is CASAGGDSGANVLTF.

The chain has TRBV12-3 or TRBV12-4 and TRBJ2-3; D ambiguous. This CDR3 has 14 amino acids. Deletions cut 0 bases from V and 8 bases from J, with 12 bases between. The CDR3 DNA is TGTGCCAGCAGTTTAGCGTTGACTTTAGGTACGCAGTATTTT. This codes for CASSLALTLGTQYF.

The chain employs TRBV15 and TRBJ2-5; D not resolved. Germline values: CDR1 LNHNV, CDR2 YYDKDF (reference sequence). Deletions cut 3 bases from V and 4 bases from J, with 12 bases between. This CDR3 contains 14 residues. CDR3 loop: CATSRLAAGETQYF. The CDR3 DNA reads TGTGCCACCAGCAGGCTCGCGGCCGGAGAGACCCAGTACTTC.

This clonotype showed up just a few times. The V gene is TRBV29-1, the J gene TRBJ2-5, with D tentatively TRBD2 (6 bases). Per germline, CDR1 SQVTM and CDR2 ANQGSEA. With 8 bases removed from V and 4 bases from J, the gap between germline ends came to 14 bases. The CDR3 has 12 residues. DNA for the CDR3: TGCAGCCCCGACGGGAGCGGAGAGACCCAGTACTTC. Translating gives CSPDGSGETQYF.

The sample holds a few counts of this clonotype. The chain couples TRBV7-4 to TRBJ2-7; 10 bases line up with TRBD2. CDR3 length: 16 amino acids. Unmatched junction bases numbered 10, after V lost 5 bases and J lost 3 bases. Germline CDR1 is SGHVT and CDR2 is SQSDAQ. The CDR3 nucleotides read TGTGCCAGCAGCCAGGGGGTCAGCGGGAGGGGCTACGAGCAGTACGTC. Its protein is CASSQGVSGRGYEQYV.

This chain links TRBV12-3 or TRBV12-4 with TRBJ2-2, with TRBD1 as a possible D gene (5 bases). The V gene lost 4 bases and the J gene lost 5 bases, with 11 bases spanning the gap. This CDR3 is 14 amino acids long. In DNA, the CDR3 is TGTGCCAGCAGTTGGCAGGGTCGAACCGGGGAGCTGTTTTTT. Protein sequence: CASSWQGRTGELFF.